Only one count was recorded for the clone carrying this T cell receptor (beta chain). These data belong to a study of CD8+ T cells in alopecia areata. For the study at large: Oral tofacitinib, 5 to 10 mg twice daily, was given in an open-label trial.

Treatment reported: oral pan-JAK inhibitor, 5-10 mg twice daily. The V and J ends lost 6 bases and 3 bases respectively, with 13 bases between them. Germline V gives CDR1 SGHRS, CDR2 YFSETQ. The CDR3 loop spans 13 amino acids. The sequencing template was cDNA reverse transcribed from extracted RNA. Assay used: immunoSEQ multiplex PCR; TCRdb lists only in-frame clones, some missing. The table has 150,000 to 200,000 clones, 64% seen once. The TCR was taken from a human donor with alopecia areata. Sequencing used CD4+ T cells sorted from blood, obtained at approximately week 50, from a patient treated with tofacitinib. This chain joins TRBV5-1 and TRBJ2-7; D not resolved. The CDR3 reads CASTIGHNYEQYF. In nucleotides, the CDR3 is TGCGCCAGCACAATAGGGCATAACTACGAGCAGTACTTC.